These T cell receptor beta chains were read from a single sample in a study of blood T cell repertoires in COVID-19. Measured with immunoSEQ multiplex PCR; TCRdb has only the in-frame clones, and not every one. The sample lists about 200,000 clones; around 81% were seen once. Material for sequencing was peripheral blood. Receptors were obtained from a man in his 60s with COVID-19, enrolled during active disease. Each CDR3 is given with its conserved first and last residue. The D gene is left open where the match is weak. Only some rows state a clone size, as once, few, many or a class for expanded clones.

d_call	v_call	clone_size	j_call	cdr3_aa	cdr3_nt
-	TRBV7-2	-	TRBJ2-7	CASSYDGSSYEQYF	TGTGCCAGCAGCTACGATGGGAGCTCCTACGAGCAGTACTTC
-	TRBV14	few	TRBJ1-2	CASSQAVNYGYTF	TGTGCCAGCAGCCAGGCAGTTAACTATGGCTACACCTTC
TRBD2	TRBV28	-	TRBJ2-7	CASSLSGRVYEQYF	TGTGCCAGCAGTCTCAGCGGGAGGGTCTACGAGCAGTACTTC
-	TRBV10-2	few	TRBJ1-6	CASRADGWNSPLHF	TGCGCCAGCAGAGCCGACGGGTGGAATTCACCCCTCCACTTT
-	TRBV7-8	-	TRBJ2-7	CASSLLGGTYEQYF	TGTGCCAGCAGCTTACTTGGAGGTACATACGAGCAGTACTTC
-	TRBV12-3/TRBV12-4	-	TRBJ1-1	CASSLGHAFEAFF	TGTGCCAGCAGTTTAGGACATGCTTTTGAAGCTTTCTTT
-	TRBV15	-	TRBJ1-5	CATSRATANQPQHF	TGTGCCACCAGCAGAGCTACAGCAAATCAGCCCCAGCATTTT
TRBD1	TRBV7-3	-	TRBJ1-6	CASSSTGRNSPLHF	TGTGCCAGCAGCTCGACAGGGAGAAATTCACCCCTCCACTTT
-	TRBV19	-	TRBJ1-3	CASSRTAGNTIYF	TGTGCCAGTAGTCGCACGGCTGGAAACACCATATATTTT
-	TRBV6-1	-	TRBJ2-7	CASSERGGTRSEQYF	TGTGCCAGCAGTGAAAGGGGCGGGACGAGGTCGGAGCAGTACTTC
TRBD2	TRBV7-9	-	TRBJ2-5	CASSSGLAGTETQYF	TGTGCCAGCAGTTCGGGACTAGCGGGTACTGAGACCCAGTACTTC
TRBD1	TRBV30	-	TRBJ1-1	CAWSPPEGQASTEAFF	TGTGCCTGGAGTCCTCCTGAGGGACAGGCGAGCACTGAAGCTTTCTTT
TRBD1	TRBV7-9	once	TRBJ1-6	CASSLGQGAVDSPLHF	TGTGCCAGCAGTTTGGGACAGGGGGCGGTAGATTCACCCCTCCACTTT
TRBD1	TRBV7-9	-	TRBJ2-5	CASSQTGQGRETQYF	TGTGCCAGCAGCCAGACAGGGCAGGGAAGGGAGACCCAGTACTTC
-	TRBV5-8	-	TRBJ2-1	CASSLWQGLRSNEQFF	TGTGCCAGCAGCCTCTGGCAGGGACTCAGGTCTAATGAGCAGTTCTTC
TRBD1	TRBV5-5	-	TRBJ1-2	CASSFSSGQGSYGYTF	TGTGCCAGCAGCTTCTCTTCAGGACAGGGTTCCTATGGCTACACCTTC
TRBD1	TRBV7-9	-	TRBJ1-5	CASSLGQGANQPQHF	TGTGCCAGCAGCTTGGGACAGGGGGCCAATCAGCCCCAGCATTTT
-	TRBV5-1	-	TRBJ1-1	CASSFGQPNTEAFF	TGCGCCAGCAGCTTCGGACAGCCGAACACTGAAGCTTTCTTT
TRBD2	TRBV6-6	-	TRBJ2-7	CASSYPPGGREGEQYF	TGTGCCAGCAGTTACCCTCCGGGCGGGAGGGAGGGCGAGCAGTACTTC
-	TRBV7-9	-	TRBJ1-3	CASSRFSGNTIYF	TGTGCCAGCAGCCGTTTCTCTGGAAACACCATATATTTT
-	TRBV7-3	-	TRBJ1-3	CASSLKARTGVSGNTIYF	TGTGCCAGCAGCTTAAAGGCAAGAACAGGCGTCTCTGGAAACACCATATATTTT
-	TRBV11-2	-	TRBJ1-2	CASSLEGLWGYGYTF	TGTGCCAGCAGCTTAGAGGGGCTTTGGGGCTATGGCTACACCTTC
TRBD1	TRBV7-3	-	TRBJ1-2	CASRELDRDNYGYTF	TGTGCCAGCAGAGAACTAGACAGGGACAACTATGGCTACACCTTC
TRBD1	TRBV27	-	TRBJ1-6	CASSFSIQGTNSPLHF	TGTGCCAGCAGTTTCTCCATACAGGGGACGAATTCACCCCTCCACTTT
-	TRBV30	-	TRBJ1-2	CAWSAGPGGYTF	TGTGCCTGGAGTGCAGGGCCAGGGGGCTACACCTTC
TRBD1	TRBV19	-	TRBJ2-7	CASSLGQGGYEQYF	TGTGCCAGTAGCCTGGGACAGGGCGGGTACGAGCAGTACTTC
-	TRBV2	-	TRBJ2-7	CASSLSAIDSHEQYF	TGTGCCAGCAGTCTCAGCGCTATCGACAGCCACGAGCAGTACTTC
TRBD1	TRBV5-1	-	TRBJ2-7	CASSIRTGSSYEQYF	TGCGCCAGCAGCATAAGGACAGGGAGCTCCTACGAGCAGTACTTC
-	TRBV29-1	-	TRBJ1-2	CTFTGMDGYTF	TGCACCTTCACAGGGATGGATGGCTACACCTTC